This T cell receptor (beta chain) came from a study of blood T cell repertoires in COVID-19. The germline V gene has CDR1 SQVTM and CDR2 ANQGSEA. V was pared by 4 bases and J by 4 bases, with 14 bases of the junction left unmatched. The CDR3 totals 17 residues. In the authors' methods: Estimates of nucleated cell counts were drawn from the amplification of reference gene primers. Using immunoSEQ multiplex PCR, the repertoire was profiled, and TCRdb retains in-frame clones only, with some absent. That table supplies the V and J calls and clone size; D and trimming were determined from the DNA. The sample holds approximately 300,000 clones, about 85% seen once.

Sequenced input: peripheral blood. This receptor was taken from a man between 18 and 35 years old with active or convalescent COVID-19. The rearrangement uses TRBV29-1 and TRBJ1-2; 11 bases agree with TRBD1. The CDR3 here is CSVAPNIPGQGGYGYTF. DNA of the CDR3: TGCAGCGTTGCCCCAAACATACCGGGACAGGGGGGCTATGGCTACACCTTC.